The sequence of this T cell receptor beta chain was determined in a study of tumor and adjacent non-tumor tissue in lung cancer. Study-wide results and limits: Compared with tumor, normal lung showed significantly lower TCR diversity. Tumor TCR diversity, when higher, was linked to shorter survival.

Germline assignment: CDR1 DFQATT and CDR2 SNEGSKA (reference sequence). Between the trimmed V and J ends, which lost 3 bases and 2 bases, there was a span of 13 bases. The CDR3 runs to 14 residues. A modified ARM-PCR protocol with three rounds of nested PCR amplified TCRbeta. TCRdb reanalysed the multiplex PCR reads using MiXCR and keeps one entry per CDR3 protein. The table records about 86,000 distinct CDR3 sequences, around 76% of them present only once. Details on this clonotype: What it recognizes is unknown.

This sample's RNA came from whole unsorted tissue. Distant lung tissue was collected more than 3 cm away from the tumor edge. The V call is TRBV20-1, the J call TRBJ2-5, with a weak D call TRBD2 (5 bases). The TCR comes from a woman between 50 and 59 years old with non-small cell lung cancer. Sequencing was done on a sample of distant non-tumor lung tissue. Here the CDR3 reads CSASRQREQETQYF. The CDR3 DNA reads TGCAGTGCTAGTCGGCAACGGGAACAAGAGACCCAGTACTTC.